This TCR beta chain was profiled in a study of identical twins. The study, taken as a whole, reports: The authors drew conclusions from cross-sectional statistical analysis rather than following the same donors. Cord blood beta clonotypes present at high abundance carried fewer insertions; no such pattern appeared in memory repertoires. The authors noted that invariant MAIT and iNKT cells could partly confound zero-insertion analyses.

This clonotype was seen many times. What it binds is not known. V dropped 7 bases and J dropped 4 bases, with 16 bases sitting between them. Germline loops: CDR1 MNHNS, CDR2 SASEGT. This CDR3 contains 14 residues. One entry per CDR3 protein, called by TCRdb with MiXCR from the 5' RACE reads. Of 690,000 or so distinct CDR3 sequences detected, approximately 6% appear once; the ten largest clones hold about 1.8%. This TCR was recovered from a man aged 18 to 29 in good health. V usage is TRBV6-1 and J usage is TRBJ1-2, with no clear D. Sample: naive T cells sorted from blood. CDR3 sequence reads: CASTLNPVGYGYTF. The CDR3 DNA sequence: TGTGCCAGCACTCTGAATCCGGTTGGCTATGGCTACACCTTC.